This T cell receptor beta chain comes out of a study of early T cells in non-severe SARS-CoV-2 infection. This CDR3 has 14 residues. The V gene lost 6 bases and the J gene lost 3 bases, with 11 bases spanning the gap. Germline values: CDR1 SEHNR, CDR2 FQNEAQ (reference sequence). In the library, individual cDNA molecules carried attached unique molecular identifiers. Using its own MiXCR run on the 5' RACE reads, TCRdb lists one record per CDR3 protein. The sample includes tens of thousands of distinct CDR3 sequences, less than 8.5% of them seen just once. The sample comprised whole blood. The chain is built from TRBV7-9 and TRBJ1-4; maybe TRBD1 (5 bases). The receptor comes from an adult who was a healthcare worker with PCR-confirmed SARS-CoV-2 infection or an uninfected control (not recorded which). CDR3 DNA sequence: TGTGCCAGCAGATCGAAGGGACCTAATGAAAAACTGTTTTTT. It encodes CASRSKGPNEKLFF.